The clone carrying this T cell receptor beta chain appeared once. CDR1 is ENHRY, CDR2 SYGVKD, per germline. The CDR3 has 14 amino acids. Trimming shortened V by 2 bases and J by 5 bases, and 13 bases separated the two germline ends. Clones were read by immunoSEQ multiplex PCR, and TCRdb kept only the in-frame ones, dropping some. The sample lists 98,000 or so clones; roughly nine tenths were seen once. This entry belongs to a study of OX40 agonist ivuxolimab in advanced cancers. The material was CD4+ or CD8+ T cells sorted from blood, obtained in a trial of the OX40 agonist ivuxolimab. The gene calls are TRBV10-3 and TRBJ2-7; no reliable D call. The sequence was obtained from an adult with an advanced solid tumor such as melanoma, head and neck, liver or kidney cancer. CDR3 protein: CAISEAGLIHEQYV. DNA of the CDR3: TGTGCCATCAGTGAGGCAGGTCTTATTCACGAGCAGTACGTC.